This T cell receptor (beta chain) was sequenced in a study of T cells in Graves' hyperthyroidism and ophthalmopathy. Study-wide results and limits: Blood also contained most expanded thyroid clonotypes above 0.001.

The CDR3 is made up of 15 amino acids. Per germline, CDR1 DFQATT and CDR2 SNEGSKA (reference sequence). Trimming removed 0 bases from V and 5 bases from J, with 14 bases in between. It was RNA transcripts that yielded the amplified TCR beta CDR3 regions. First-round RT-PCR of the TCR CDR3 relied on the HTBI primer set. TCRdb ran MiXCR on the multiplex PCR reads and lists one entry per CDR3 protein. The sample shows roughly 100,000 distinct CDR3 sequences, about 45% of them seen only once. This clonotype has a count of ten or more. Its antigen is still unknown. Exclusions: uncontrolled infection, other autoimmune disease, pregnancy, lactation.

Specimen: blood. V is TRBV20-1 and J is TRBJ1-5; a weak D match, TRBD1 (5 bases). This clonotype was obtained from a middle-aged man with Graves' hyperthyroidism. CDR3 bases: TGCAGTGCTAGAGATAAATTGCAGGGCGATCAGCCCCAGCATTTT. Translation: CSARDKLQGDQPQHF.